This TCR beta chain appears in the sequencing data of a study of molecular identifiers for immune sequencing clone quantification. TCRdb passed the PCR reads through MiXCR, listing each CDR3 protein once. This table holds 490,000 or so distinct CDR3 sequences, 25% found once. The V gene's germline CDR1 is GTSNPN and CDR2 SVGIG (reference sequence). Losses at the gene ends were 3 bases for V and 3 bases for J; bases not matched to a gene: 4. CDR3 length: 14 amino acids. Sequencing used naive CD8+ T cells from blood, with Jurkat cell RNA spiked in. The subset: FACS-sorted CD8+CD4-CCR7+CD45RA+ naive T cells. The sequence came from a human donor in good health. Some libraries in this study had Jurkat cell RNA spiked in. The V call is TRBV30, the J call TRBJ2-3; 9 bases are a match to TRBD2. CDR3 DNA: TGTGCCTGGAGCTTAGCGGGAGTAACAGATACGCAGTATTTT. Amino acids: CAWSLAGVTDTQYF.